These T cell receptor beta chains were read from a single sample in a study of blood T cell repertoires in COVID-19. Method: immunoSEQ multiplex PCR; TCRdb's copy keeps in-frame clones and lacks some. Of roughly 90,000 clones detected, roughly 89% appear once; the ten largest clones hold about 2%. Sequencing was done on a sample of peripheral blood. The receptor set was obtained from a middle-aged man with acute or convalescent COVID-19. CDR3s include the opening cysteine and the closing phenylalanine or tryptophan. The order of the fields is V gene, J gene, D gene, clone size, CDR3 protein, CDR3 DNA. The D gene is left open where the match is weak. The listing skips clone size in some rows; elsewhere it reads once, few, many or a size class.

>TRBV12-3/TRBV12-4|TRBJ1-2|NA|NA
CASSPAGDYGYTF
TGTGCCAGCAGTCCTGCAGGGGACTATGGCTACACCTTC
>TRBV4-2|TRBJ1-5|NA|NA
CASGGANNQPQHF
TGTGCCAGCGGGGGGGCCAACAATCAGCCCCAGCATTTT
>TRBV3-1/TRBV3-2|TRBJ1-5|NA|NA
CASSQDNRGQPQHF
TGTGCCAGCAGCCAAGATAATAGGGGACAGCCCCAGCATTTT
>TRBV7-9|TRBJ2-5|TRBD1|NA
CASRGQGETQYF
TGTGCCAGCAGAGGACAGGGGGAGACCCAGTACTTC
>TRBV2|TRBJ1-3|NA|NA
CASRQGIENTIYF
TGTGCCAGCAGACAGGGTATTGAAAACACCATATATTTT
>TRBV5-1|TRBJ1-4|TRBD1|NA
CASSLGDSARYATNEKLFF
TGCGCCAGCAGCTTAGGGGACAGTGCTCGATATGCAACTAATGAAAAACTGTTTTTT
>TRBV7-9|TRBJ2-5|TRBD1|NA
CASSPQRTGRETQYF
TGTGCCAGCAGCCCCCAAAGGACAGGGAGAGAGACCCAGTACTTC
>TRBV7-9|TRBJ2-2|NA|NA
CASSFEPADTGELFF
TGTGCCAGCAGCTTTGAACCCGCGGACACCGGGGAGCTGTTTTTT
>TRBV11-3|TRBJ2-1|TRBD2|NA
CASSLNSGGIHEQFF
TGTGCCAGCAGCTTAAACAGCGGGGGGATTCACGAGCAGTTCTTC
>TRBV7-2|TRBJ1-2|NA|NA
CASSLFWEEGGYTF
TGTGCCAGCAGCTTATTTTGGGAGGAGGGCGGCTACACCTTC
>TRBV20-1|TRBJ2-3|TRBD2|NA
CSASTSGSWGPTDTQYF
TGCAGTGCTAGTACTAGCGGGAGTTGGGGACCCACAGATACGCAGTATTTT
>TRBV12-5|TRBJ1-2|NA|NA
CASGLVTTGNFFYGYTF
TGTGCTAGTGGTTTGGTAACGACAGGAAACTTTTTCTATGGCTACACCTTC
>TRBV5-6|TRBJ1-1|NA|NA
CASSAQGTEAFF
TGTGCCAGCAGCGCCCAGGGGACTGAAGCTTTCTTT
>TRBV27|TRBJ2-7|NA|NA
CASKPRGPFTSYEQYF
TGTGCCAGCAAGCCGCGGGGCCCCTTTACCTCCTACGAGCAGTACTTC
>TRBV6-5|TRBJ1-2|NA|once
CASSRTGNYGYTF
TGTGCCAGCAGTCGGACGGGGAACTATGGCTACACCTTC
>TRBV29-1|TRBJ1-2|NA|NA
CSTPSRVGYGYTF
TGCAGCACCCCCAGCAGGGTCGGGTATGGCTACACCTTC
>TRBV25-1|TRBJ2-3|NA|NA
CASKTESTDTQYF
TGTGCCAGCAAGACGGAGAGCACAGATACGCAGTATTTT
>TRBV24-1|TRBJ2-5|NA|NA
CATSDHINRDSPQETQYF
TGTGCCACCAGTGACCACATCAACAGGGATTCCCCCCAAGAGACCCAGTACTTC
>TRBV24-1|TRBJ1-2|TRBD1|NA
CATSSWDRVHGYTF
TGTGCCACCAGTAGCTGGGACAGGGTGCACGGCTACACCTTC
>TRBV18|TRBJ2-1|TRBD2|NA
CASSPGTSGIHSYNEQFF
TGTGCCAGCTCACCCGGGACTAGCGGGATCCACTCCTACAATGAGCAGTTCTTC
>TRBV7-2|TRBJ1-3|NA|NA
CASSSQTASSGNTIYF
TGTGCCAGCAGCTCGCAGACAGCTAGCTCTGGAAACACCATATATTTT
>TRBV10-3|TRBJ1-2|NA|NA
CPREEWRGYTF
TGTCCCAGGGAGGAATGGCGCGGCTACACCTTC
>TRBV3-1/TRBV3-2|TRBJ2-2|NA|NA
CASSQDIGELFF
TGTGCCAGCAGCCAAGATATAGGGGAGCTGTTTTTT
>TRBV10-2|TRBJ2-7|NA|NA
CASRTGSVYEQYF
TGCGCCAGCAGGACAGGAAGTGTCTACGAGCAGTACTTC
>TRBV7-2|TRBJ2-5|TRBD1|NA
CASSLAGTAQETQYF
TGTGCCAGCAGCTTAGCTGGGACAGCTCAAGAGACCCAGTACTTC